The clone carrying this T cell receptor (beta chain) was recorded a few times. The data belong to a study of blood T cell repertoires in COVID-19. Study at large: Material from acute and convalescent COVID-19 was sourced from the United States, Italy and Spain.

Trimming pared 2 bases from V and 0 bases from J, leaving 14 bases between. The CDR3 contains 17 residues. CDR1 and CDR2 (germline): SGHAT, FQNNGV. TCRdb's table, derived via immunoSEQ multiplex PCR, lists solely in-frame clones and lacks some. The sample comprises some 220,000 clones, around 82% of which are singletons, and about 7.2% rests with the top ten. The chain links TRBV11-2 to TRBJ1-3; D is perhaps TRBD1 (5 bases). The TCR originated in an older woman with acute or convalescent COVID-19. Material: peripheral blood. The CDR3 region has the DNA TGTGCCAGCAGCTTAAGCCCTGACAGAATCTCTGGAAACACCATATATTTT. This codes for CASSLSPDRISGNTIYF.